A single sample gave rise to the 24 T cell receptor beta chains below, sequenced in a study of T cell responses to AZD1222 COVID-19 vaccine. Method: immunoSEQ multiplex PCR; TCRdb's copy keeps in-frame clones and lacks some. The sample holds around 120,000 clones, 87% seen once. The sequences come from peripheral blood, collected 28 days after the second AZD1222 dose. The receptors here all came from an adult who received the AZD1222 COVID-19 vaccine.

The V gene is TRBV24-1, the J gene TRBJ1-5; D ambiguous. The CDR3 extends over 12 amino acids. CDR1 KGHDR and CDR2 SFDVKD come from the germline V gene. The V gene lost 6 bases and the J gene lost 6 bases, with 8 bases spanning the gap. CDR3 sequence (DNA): TGTGCCACCAGTAAAAGAGGTCAGCCCCAGCATTTT. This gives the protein CATSKRGQPQHF.

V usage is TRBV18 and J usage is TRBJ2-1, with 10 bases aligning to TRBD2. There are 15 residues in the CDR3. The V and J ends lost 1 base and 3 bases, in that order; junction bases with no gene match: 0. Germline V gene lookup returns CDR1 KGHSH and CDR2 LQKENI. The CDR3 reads CASSPLAGGYNEQFF. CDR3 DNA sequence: TGTGCCAGCTCACCACTAGCGGGGGGCTACAATGAGCAGTTCTTC. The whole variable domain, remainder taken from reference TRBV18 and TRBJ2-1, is NAGVMQNPRHLVRRRGQEARLRCSPMKGHSHVYWYRQLPEEGLKFMVYLQKENIIDESGMPKERFSAEFPKEGPSILRIQQVVRGDSAAYFCASSPLAGGYNEQFFGPGTRLTVL.

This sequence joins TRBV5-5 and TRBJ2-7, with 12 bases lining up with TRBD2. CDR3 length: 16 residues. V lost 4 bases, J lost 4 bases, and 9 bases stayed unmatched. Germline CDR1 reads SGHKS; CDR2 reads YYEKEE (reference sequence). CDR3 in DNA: TGTGCCAGCAGCCTCCGGACTAGCGGGGTCTATTACGAGCAGTACTTC. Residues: CASSLRTSGVYYEQYF.

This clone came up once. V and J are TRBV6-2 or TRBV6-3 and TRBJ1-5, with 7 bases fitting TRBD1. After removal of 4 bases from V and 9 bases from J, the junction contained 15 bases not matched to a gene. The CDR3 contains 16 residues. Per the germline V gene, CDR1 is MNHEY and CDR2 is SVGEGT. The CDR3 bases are TGTGCCAGCAGTTCGGTATGGACAGGTGAAAGGGGGCCCCAGCATTTT. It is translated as CASSSVWTGERGPQHF.

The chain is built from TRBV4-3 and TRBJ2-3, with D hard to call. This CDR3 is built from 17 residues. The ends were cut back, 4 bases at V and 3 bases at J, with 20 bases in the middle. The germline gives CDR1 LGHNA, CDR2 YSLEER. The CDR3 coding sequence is TGCGCCAGCAGCCTAAACCGAAGAGCCTGGGGAACAGATACGCAGTATTTT. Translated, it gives CASSLNRRAWGTDTQYF.

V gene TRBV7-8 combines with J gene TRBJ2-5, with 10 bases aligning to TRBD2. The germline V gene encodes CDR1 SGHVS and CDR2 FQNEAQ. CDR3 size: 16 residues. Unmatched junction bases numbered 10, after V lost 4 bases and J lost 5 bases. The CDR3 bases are TGTGCCAGCAGCTCGCCGAGGGCTAGCGGGGGTGAGACCCAGTACTTC. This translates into CASSSPRASGGETQYF.

The CDR3, as DNA: TGTGCCAGCAGCTTAGTTCGAGCGAACACCGGGGAGCTGTTTTTT. Its protein product is CASSLVRANTGELFF. The J gene is TRBJ2-2, the V gene TRBV11-2; D gene uncertain. The germline V gene encodes CDR1 SGHAT and CDR2 FQNNGV. The V end lost 1 base, the J end lost 0 bases, and 6 bases lay between the germline ends. The CDR3 is made up of 15 amino acids.

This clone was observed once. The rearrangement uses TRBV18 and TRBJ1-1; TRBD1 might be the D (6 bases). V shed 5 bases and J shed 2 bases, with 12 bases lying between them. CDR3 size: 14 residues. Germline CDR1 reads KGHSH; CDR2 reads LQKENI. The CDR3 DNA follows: TGTGCCAGCTCATCGGACAGCCGTAACACTGAAGCTTTCTTT. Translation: CASSSDSRNTEAFF.

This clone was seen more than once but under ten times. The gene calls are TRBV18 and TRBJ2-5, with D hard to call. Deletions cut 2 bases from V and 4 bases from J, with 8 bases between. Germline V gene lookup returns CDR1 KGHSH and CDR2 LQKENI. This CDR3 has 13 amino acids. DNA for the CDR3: TGTGCCAGCTCACCATTCCCAGCAGAGACCCAGTACTTC. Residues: CASSPFPAETQYF. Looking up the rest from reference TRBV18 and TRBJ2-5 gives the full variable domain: NAGVMQNPRHLVRRRGQEARLRCSPMKGHSHVYWYRQLPEEGLKFMVYLQKENIIDESGMPKERFSAEFPKEGPSILRIQQVVRGDSAAYFCASSPFPAETQYFGPGTRLLVL.

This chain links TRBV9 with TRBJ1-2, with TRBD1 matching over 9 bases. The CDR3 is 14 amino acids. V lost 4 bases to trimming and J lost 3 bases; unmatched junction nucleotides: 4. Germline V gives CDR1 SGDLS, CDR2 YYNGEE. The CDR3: CASSPDRGDYGYTF. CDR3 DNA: TGTGCCAGCAGCCCGGACAGGGGCGACTATGGCTACACCTTC.

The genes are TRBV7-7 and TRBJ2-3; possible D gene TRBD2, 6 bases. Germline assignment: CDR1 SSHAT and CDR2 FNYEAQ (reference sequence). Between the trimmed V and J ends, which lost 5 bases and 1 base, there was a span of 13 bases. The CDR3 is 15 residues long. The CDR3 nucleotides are TGTGCCAGCAGCCGCGGGATTGTGGGCACAGATACGCAGTATTTT. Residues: CASSRGIVGTDTQYF. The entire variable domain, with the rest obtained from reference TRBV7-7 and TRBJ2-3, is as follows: GAGVSQSPRYKVTKRGQDVTLRCDPISSHATLYWYQQALGQGPEFLTYFNYEAQPDKSGLPSDRFSAERPEGSISTLTIQRTEQRDSAMYRCASSRGIVGTDTQYFGPGTRLTVL.

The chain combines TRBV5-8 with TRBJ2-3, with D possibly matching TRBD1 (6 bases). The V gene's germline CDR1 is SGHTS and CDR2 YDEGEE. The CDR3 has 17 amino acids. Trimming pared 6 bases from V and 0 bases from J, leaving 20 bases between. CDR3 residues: CASTLNWGPGSTDTQYF. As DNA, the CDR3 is TGTGCCAGCACCCTGAACTGGGGGCCCGGAAGCACAGATACGCAGTATTTT.

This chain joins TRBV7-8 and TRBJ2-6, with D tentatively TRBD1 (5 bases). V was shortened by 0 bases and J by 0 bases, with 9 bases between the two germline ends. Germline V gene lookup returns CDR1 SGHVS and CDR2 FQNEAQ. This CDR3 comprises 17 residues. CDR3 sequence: CASSLAYRSSGANVLTF. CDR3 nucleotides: TGTGCCAGCAGCTTAGCTTACAGGAGCTCTGGGGCCAACGTCCTGACTTTC. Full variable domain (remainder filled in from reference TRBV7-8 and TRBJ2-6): GAGVSQSPRYKVAKRGQDVALRCDPISGHVSLFWYQQALGQGPEFLTYFQNEAQLDKSGLPSDRFFAERPEGSVSTLKIQRTQQEDSAVYLCASSLAYRSSGANVLTFGAGSRLTVL.

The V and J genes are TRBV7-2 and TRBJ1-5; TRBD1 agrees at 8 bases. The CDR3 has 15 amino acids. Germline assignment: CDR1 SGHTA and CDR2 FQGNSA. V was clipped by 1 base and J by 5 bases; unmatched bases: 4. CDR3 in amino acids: CASSLGTGWHQPQHF. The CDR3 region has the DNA TGTGCCAGCAGCTTAGGGACAGGGTGGCATCAGCCCCAGCATTTT.

For the CDR3, the DNA is TGTGCCAGCAGCGCCCTAGGTGGGGACGGCATTTATGGCTACACCTTC. Translation: CASSALGGDGIYGYTF. The chain combines TRBV9 with TRBJ1-2; possibly TRBD1 for D (5 bases). The germline V and J ends were trimmed by 3 bases and 5 bases, with 20 bases remaining between them. The germline gives CDR1 SGDLS, CDR2 YYNGEE. CDR3 length: 16 residues.

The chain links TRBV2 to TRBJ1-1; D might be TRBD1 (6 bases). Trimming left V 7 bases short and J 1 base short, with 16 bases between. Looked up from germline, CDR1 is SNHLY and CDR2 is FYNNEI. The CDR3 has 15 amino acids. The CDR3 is CASNLGGRKNTEAFF. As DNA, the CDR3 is TGTGCCAGCAATTTAGGGGGGAGGAAGAACACTGAAGCTTTCTTT.

CDR3 DNA sequence: TGTGCCAGTAGTAGCAAGGGAAGGGGACAGGGCAACTATGGCTACACCTTC. This codes for CASSSKGRGQGNYGYTF. This chain uses TRBV19 with TRBJ1-2; TRBD1 matches 9 bases. Trimming removed 4 bases from V and 2 bases from J; junction bases left unmatched: 11. The CDR3 totals 17 residues. Looked up from germline, CDR1 is LNHDA and CDR2 is SQIVND (reference sequence). The variable domain in full, with the rest retrieved from reference TRBV19 and TRBJ1-2, is DGGITQSPKYLFRKEGQNVTLSCEQNLNHDAMYWYRQDPGQGLRLIYYSQIVNDFQKGDIAEGYSVSREKKESFPLTVTSAQKNPTAFYLCASSSKGRGQGNYGYTFGSGTRLTVV.

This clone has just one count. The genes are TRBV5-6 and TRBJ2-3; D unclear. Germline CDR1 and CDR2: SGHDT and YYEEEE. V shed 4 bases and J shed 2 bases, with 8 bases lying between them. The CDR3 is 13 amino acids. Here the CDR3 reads CASSLLDTDTQYF. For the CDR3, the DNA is TGTGCCAGCAGCCTACTCGACACAGATACGCAGTATTTT.

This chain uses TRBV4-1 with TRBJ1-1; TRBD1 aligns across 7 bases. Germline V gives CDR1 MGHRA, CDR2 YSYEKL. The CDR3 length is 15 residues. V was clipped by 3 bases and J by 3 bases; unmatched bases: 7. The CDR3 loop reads CASSQRQGTHTEAFF. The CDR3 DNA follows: TGCGCCAGCAGCCAGAGACAGGGAACCCACACTGAAGCTTTCTTT.

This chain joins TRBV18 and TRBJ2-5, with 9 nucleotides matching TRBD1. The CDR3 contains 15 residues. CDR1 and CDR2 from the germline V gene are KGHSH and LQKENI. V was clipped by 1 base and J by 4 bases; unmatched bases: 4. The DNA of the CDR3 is TGTGCCAGCTCACCACACAGGGGGCAGGGAGAGACCCAGTACTTC. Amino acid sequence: CASSPHRGQGETQYF.

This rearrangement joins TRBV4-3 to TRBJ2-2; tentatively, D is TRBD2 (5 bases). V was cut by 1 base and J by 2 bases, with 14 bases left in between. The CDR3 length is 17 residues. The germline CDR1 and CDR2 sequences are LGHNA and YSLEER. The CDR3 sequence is CASSQVRTGRNTGELFF. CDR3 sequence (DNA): TGCGCCAGCAGCCAAGTTAGAACGGGGAGAAACACCGGGGAGCTGTTTTTT.

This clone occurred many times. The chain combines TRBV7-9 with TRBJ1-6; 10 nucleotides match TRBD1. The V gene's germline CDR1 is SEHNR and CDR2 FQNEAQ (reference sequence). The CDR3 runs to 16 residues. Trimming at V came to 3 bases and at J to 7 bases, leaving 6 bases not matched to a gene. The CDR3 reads CASSFRDRGTNSPLHF. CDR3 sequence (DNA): TGTGCCAGCAGCTTCCGGGACAGGGGCACAAATTCACCCCTCCACTTT.

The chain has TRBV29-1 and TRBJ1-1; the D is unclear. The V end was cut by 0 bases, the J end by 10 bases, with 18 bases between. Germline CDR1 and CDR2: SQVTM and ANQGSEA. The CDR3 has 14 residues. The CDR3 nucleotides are TGCAGCGTTGAAGATCGCCCGTCACCTCGAGGAGCTTTCTTT. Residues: CSVEDRPSPRGAFF.

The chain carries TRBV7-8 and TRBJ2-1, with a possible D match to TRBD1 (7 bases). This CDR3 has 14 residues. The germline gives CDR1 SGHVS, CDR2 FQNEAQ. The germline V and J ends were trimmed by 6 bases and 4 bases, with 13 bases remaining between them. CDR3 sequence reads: CASRWAGQYNEQFF. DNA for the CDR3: TGTGCCAGCAGGTGGGCGGGACAGTACAATGAGCAGTTCTTC.